This T cell receptor beta chain was captured in a study of monozygotic twins with inflammatory bowel disease. Overall study findings and caveats: Immunosuppressive treatment differences may have increased patient repertoire variability.

Researchers isolated total RNA from whole blood without sorting T cells. On this clonotype itself: The antigen remains undetermined.

This CDR3 region has 16 residues. The germline CDR1 and CDR2 sequences are SGDLS and YYNGEE. With the 5' RACE reads reprocessed, TCRdb shows one record per CDR3 protein and no DNA. Reported are more than 300,000 distinct CDR3 sequences; the ten largest clones contain 2.6%. The chain couples TRBV9 to TRBJ2-1; TCRdb reports TRBD1, a call that lacks DNA to check it against. This sequence originates from a human donor with ulcerative colitis or Crohn's disease, or a healthy co-twin of an affected twin (not recorded which). Material: blood. The CDR3 sequence: CASSVDSGNYYNEQFF.